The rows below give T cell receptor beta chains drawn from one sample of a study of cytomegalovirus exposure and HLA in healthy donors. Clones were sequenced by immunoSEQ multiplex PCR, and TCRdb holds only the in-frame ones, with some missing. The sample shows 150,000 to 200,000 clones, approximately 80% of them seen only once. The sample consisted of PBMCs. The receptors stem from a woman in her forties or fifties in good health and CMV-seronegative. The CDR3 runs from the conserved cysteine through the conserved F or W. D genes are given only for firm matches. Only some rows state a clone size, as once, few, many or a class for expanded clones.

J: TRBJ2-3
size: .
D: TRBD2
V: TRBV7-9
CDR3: CASSMVAGQDTQYF
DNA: TGTGCCAGCAGCATGGTAGCGGGACAAGATACGCAGTATTTT

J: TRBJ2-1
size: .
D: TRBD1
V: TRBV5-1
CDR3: CASTLSGTGYNEQFF
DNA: TGCGCCAGCACCCTGAGTGGGACAGGTTACAATGAGCAGTTCTTC

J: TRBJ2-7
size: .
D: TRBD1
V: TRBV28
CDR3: CASSLGQGFSYEQYF
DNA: TGTGCCAGCAGCCTGGGACAGGGGTTCTCCTACGAGCAGTACTTC

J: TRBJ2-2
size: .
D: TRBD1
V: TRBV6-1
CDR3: CASSRGPNTGELFF
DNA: TGTGCCAGCAGTAGGGGGCCGAACACCGGGGAGCTGTTTTTT

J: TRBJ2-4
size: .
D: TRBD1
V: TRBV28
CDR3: CASSYRGQGRNIQHF
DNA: TGTGCCAGCAGTTACCGGGGACAGGGGAGAAACATTCAGCACTTC

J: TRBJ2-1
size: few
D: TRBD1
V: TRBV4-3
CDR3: CASSQRTGDNEQFF
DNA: TGCGCCAGCAGCCAAAGGACAGGGGACAATGAGCAGTTCTTC

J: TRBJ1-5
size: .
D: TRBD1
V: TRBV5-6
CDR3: CASSYYGTEGREPQHF
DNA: TGTGCCAGCAGCTATTACGGGACAGAAGGAAGAGAGCCCCAGCATTTT

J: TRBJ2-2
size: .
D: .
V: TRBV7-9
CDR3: CASSLVRIGELFF
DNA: TGTGCCAGCAGCTTAGTGAGAATCGGGGAGCTGTTTTTT

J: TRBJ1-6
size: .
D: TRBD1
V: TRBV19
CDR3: CASSIDTGGNSPLHF
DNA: TGTGCCAGTAGTATAGATACAGGGGGAAATTCACCCCTCCACTTT

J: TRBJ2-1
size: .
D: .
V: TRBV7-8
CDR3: CASSLLGEGTPYNEQFF
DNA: TGTGCCAGCAGCTTATTGGGTGAGGGGACTCCATACAATGAGCAGTTCTTC

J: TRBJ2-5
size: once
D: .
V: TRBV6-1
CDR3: CASSAGSKETQYF
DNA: TGTGCCAGCAGTGCGGGTAGTAAAGAGACCCAGTACTTC

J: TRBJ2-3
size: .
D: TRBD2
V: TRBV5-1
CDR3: CASSSGLAGALTDTQYF
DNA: TGCGCCAGCAGCTCGGGACTAGCGGGGGCCCTCACAGATACGCAGTATTTT

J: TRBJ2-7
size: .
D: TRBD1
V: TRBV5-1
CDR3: CASSIEPGTGGEQYF
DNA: TGCGCCAGCAGCATAGAGCCCGGGACAGGGGGCGAGCAGTACTTC

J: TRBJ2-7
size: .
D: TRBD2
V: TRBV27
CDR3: CASSLAGGEQYF
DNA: TGTGCCAGCAGTTTAGCGGGGGGCGAGCAGTACTTC

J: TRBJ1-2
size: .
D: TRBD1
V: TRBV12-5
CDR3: CASGTGQGWGYTF
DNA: TGTGCTAGTGGTACAGGACAGGGCTGGGGCTACACCTTC

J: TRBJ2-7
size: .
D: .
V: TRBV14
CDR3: CASSHRGGAYEQYF
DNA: TGTGCCAGCAGCCACCGAGGTGGAGCCTACGAGCAGTACTTC

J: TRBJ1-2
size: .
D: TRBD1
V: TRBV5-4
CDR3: CASSPSPTGNYGYTF
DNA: TGTGCCAGCAGCCCAAGCCCGACAGGGAACTATGGCTACACCTTC

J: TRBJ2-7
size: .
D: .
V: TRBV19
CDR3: CASSIRGTYEQYF
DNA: TGTGCCAGTAGTATCCGGGGTACCTACGAGCAGTACTTC

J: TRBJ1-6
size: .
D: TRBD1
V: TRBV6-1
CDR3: CASSTTGAYNSPLHF
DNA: TGTGCCAGCAGTACCACAGGGGCCTATAATTCACCCCTCCACTTT

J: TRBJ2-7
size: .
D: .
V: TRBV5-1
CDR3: CASRGSGTYEQYF
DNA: TGCGCCAGCAGAGGTAGCGGAACCTACGAGCAGTACTTC

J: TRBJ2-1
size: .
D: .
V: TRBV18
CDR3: CASSRQAHEQFF
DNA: TGTGCCAGCTCCCGACAGGCCCATGAGCAGTTCTTC

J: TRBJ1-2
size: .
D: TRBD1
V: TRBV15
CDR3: CATSREDRDGYTF
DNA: TGTGCCACCAGCAGGGAGGACAGGGATGGCTACACCTTC

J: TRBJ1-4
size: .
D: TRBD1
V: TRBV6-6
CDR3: CASSDSGTGVQKLFF
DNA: TGTGCCAGCAGTGACTCCGGGACAGGCGTTCAAAAACTGTTTTTT